This T cell receptor beta chain stems from a study of shared clonotypes between healthy human individuals. Whole-study findings and limits: In the sorted subsets, rarefaction showed sequencing was incomplete despite large depth.

About this clone: Its antigen remains unidentified.

In the naive CD8 group, cells lacked CD45RO and were positively selected for CCR7, so terminally differentiated effector memory CD45RA+ cells were left out. Only in-frame clones appear in the TCRdb table, and some are missing; sequencing was by immunoSEQ multiplex PCR. Among 2 million or so clones, 85% to 95% were seen once, and the ten largest hold 1% to 1.3%. The CDR3 is 17 amino acids. After removal of 2 bases from V and 0 bases from J, the junction contained 7 bases not matched to a gene. Germline V gene data show CDR1 as SNHLY and CDR2 as FYNNEI. Source material: naive CD8+ T cells sorted from blood. This chain uses TRBV2 with TRBJ2-5; 9 bases align to TRBD2. This sequence originates from a young man in good health. In nucleotides, the CDR3 is TGTGCCAGCAGTGAATGGGGAAGCGGGGGGTACCAAGAGACCCAGTACTTC. Translation: CASSEWGSGGYQETQYF.